This T cell receptor beta chain is drawn from a study of CD8 T cells in Susac syndrome. cDNA came from roughly 0.5 to 1 ug RNA primed by random hexamers. The TCR beta CDR3 was amplified by immunoSEQ multiplex PCR across 54 Vbeta, 13 Jbeta. Each CDR3 protein is one row after TCRdb ran MiXCR on the immunoSEQ multiplex PCR reads. Here the sample spans 150,000 to 200,000 distinct CDR3 sequences, more than 90% being singletons. The multiple sclerosis controls comprised treatment-naive patients whose relapsing-remitting disease was stable or active. Through negative isolation, CD4+ and CD8+ T cells were obtained, while TEMRA cells were enriched using FACS. V lost 0 bases to trimming and J lost 6 bases, with 12 bases between them. The length of the CDR3 is 14 residues. CDR1 and CDR2 (germline): SGDLS, YYNGEE.

The receptor comes from a human donor with multiple sclerosis. Source material: CD4+ T cells from PBMCs. The chain joins TRBV9 to TRBJ1-1; TRBD1 is a possible D gene (5 bases). The CDR3 loop reads CASSVEWGDAEAFF. DNA of the CDR3: TGTGCCAGCAGCGTAGAGTGGGGCGACGCTGAAGCTTTCTTT.